This T cell receptor beta chain came from a study of molecular identifiers for immune sequencing clone quantification. TCRdb called the PCR reads again in MiXCR, with one record for every CDR3 protein. The table has over 550,000 distinct CDR3 sequences, roughly 27% seen once; the top ten hold about 0.78%. V was pared by 2 bases and J by 3 bases, with 8 bases between. The CDR3 extends over 12 amino acids. Germline V gives CDR1 GTSNPN, CDR2 SVGIG (reference sequence). In its sample, this clonotype was seen many times. This rearrangement joins TRBV30 to TRBJ2-7, with unresolved D. Sample: naive CD8+ T cells from blood, with Jurkat cell RNA spiked in. The subset is: FACS-sorted CD8+CD4-CCR7+CD45RA+ naive T cells. The TCR was taken from a human donor in good health. Some libraries in this study had Jurkat cell RNA spiked in. In DNA, the CDR3 is TGTGCCTGGAGTCCCCTGAGCTACGAGCAGTACTTC. Amino acids: CAWSPLSYEQYF.